The sequence of this TCR beta chain was determined in a study of blood T cell repertoires in COVID-19. Overall study context: The United States, Italy and Spain provided the acute and convalescent COVID-19 samples. In each case, the material was cDNA or gDNA derived from T cells, B-cell-depleted T cells, or PBMCs.

Study processing details: Amplified reference gene primers provided the basis for estimating nucleated cell counts. Sequencing used immunoSEQ multiplex PCR; TCRdb keeps in-frame clones, though not all of them. The V and J calls and clone size come from that table; D and trimming were worked out from the DNA. The table records fewer than 350,000 clones, about 86% of them present only once. This clone was seen only a few times. Unmatched junction bases numbered 12, after V lost 4 bases and J lost 6 bases. The CDR3 totals 18 residues. Germline V gene lookup returns CDR1 SGHVS and CDR2 FQNEAQ. This receptor was taken from a woman aged 55-75 years with active or convalescent COVID-19. Sequenced material: peripheral blood. The J gene is TRBJ2-3, the V gene TRBV7-8; 14 positions agree with TRBD2. CDR3 protein: CASSSGLAGGPEVDTQYF. The CDR3 DNA follows: TGTGCCAGCAGCTCCGGACTAGCGGGGGGCCCAGAGGTGGATACGCAGTATTTT.